The present T cell receptor beta chain was sequenced within a study of shared T cell receptors in the human thymus. Assay used: immunoSEQ multiplex PCR; TCRdb lists only in-frame clones, some missing. The profile shows over 450,000 clones, around 78% of them singletons. Germline values: CDR1 WSHSY, CDR2 SAAADI. The CDR3 sequence is 14 residues long. Trimming shortened V by 6 bases and J by 5 bases, and 14 bases separated the two germline ends. This sample also belongs to another study, concerning human thymus T cells. That work contributes: Corrective heart surgery yielded resections, and these provided the thymus tissue.

Sequences were obtained from thymocytes. The chain combines TRBV10-2 with TRBJ1-5; D perhaps matches TRBD1 (5 bases). The TCR was taken from a boy in the first two years of life with a congenital heart defect. The CDR3 loop reads CASRTRGGDQPQHF. The CDR3 bases are TGCGCCAGCAGAACACGGGGGGGGGATCAGCCCCAGCATTTT.